This T cell receptor (beta chain) was identified in a study of T cell responses to AZD1222 COVID-19 vaccine. Across the study: The study pooled second doses at about 4 or about 12 weeks.

The table came from immunoSEQ multiplex PCR; TCRdb's copy has only in-frame clones and leaves some out. The sample shows approximately 88,000 clones, 60% to 80% of them seen only once. V gave up 8 bases and J gave up 3 bases, with 8 bases separating them. CDR3 size: 13 residues. Germline lookup yields CDR1 SEHNR and CDR2 FQNEAQ (reference sequence). Whole-study results and caveats: An increase in Spike-specific TCR breadth and depth was observed after two AZD1222 doses.

Points on this clone: The antigen remains undetermined.

The chain is built from TRBV7-9 and TRBJ1-6; the D is unclear. This material consisted of peripheral blood, taken on day 0 of AZD1222 vaccination. The TCR sequence derives from an adult in good health. The CDR3, as DNA: TGTGCCAGCGATGCAGTCTATAATTCACCCCTCCACTTT. Encoded protein: CASDAVYNSPLHF.